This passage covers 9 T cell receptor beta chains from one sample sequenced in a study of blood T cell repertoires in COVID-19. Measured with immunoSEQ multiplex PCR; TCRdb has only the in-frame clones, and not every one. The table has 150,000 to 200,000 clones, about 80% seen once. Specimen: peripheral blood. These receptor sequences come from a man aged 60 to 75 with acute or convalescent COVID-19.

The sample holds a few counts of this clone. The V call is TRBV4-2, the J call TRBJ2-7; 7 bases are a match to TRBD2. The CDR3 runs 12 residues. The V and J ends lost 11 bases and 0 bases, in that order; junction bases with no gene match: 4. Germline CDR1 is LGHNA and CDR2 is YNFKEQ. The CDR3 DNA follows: TGTGCCTCCCGCGGGGGCTCCTACGAGCAGTACTTC. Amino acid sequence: CASRGGSYEQYF.

The CDR3 is CASSWTVETEAFF. CDR3 DNA sequence: TGTGCCAGCAGTTGGACAGTGGAGACTGAAGCTTTCTTT. This rearrangement joins TRBV12-3 or TRBV12-4 to TRBJ1-1, with D possibly TRBD1 on 6 matching bases. The CDR3 has 13 residues. Trimming took 4 bases from V and 5 from J, leaving 11 bases between them.

The chain's CDR3 is CASSLAGRALSNTEAFF. In nucleotides, the CDR3 is TGTGCCAGCAGCCTGGCCGGGAGAGCCCTTTCGAACACTGAAGCTTTCTTT. The chain recombines TRBV4-2 with TRBJ1-1; D unclear. This CDR3 comprises 17 residues. Germline CDR1 and CDR2: LGHNA and YNFKEQ. V shed 4 bases and J shed 1 base, with 19 bases lying between them.

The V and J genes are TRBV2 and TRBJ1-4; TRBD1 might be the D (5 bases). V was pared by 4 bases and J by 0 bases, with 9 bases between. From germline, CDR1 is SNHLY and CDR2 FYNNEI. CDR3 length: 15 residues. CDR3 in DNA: TGTGCCAGCAGTGCGGAACAGGCAACTAATGAAAAACTGTTTTTT. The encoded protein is CASSAEQATNEKLFF.

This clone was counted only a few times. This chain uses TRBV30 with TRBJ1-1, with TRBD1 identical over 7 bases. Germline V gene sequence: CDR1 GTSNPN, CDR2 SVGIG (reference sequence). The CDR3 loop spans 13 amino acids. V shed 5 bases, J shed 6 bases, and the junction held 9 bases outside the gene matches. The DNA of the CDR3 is TGTGCCTGGGGTATTCAGGGGGACCCTGAAGCTTTCTTT. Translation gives CAWGIQGDPEAFF.

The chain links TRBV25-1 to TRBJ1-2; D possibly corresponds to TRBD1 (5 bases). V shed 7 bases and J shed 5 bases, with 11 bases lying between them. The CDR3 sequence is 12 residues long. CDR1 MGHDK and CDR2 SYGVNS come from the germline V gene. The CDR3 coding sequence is TGTGCCAGCATGGGGGACTGGTATGGCTACACCTTC. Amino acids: CASMGDWYGYTF.

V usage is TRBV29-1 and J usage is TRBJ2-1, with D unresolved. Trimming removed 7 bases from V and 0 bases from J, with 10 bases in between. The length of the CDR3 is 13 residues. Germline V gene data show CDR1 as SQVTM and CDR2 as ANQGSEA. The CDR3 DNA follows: TGCAGCGCCGTGAGAGGCTCCTACAATGAGCAGTTCTTC. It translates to CSAVRGSYNEQFF.

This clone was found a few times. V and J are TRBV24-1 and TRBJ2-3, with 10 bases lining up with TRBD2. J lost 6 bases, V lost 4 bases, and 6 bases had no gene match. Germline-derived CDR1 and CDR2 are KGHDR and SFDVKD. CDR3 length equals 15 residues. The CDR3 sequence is CATSDPKAGGDTQYF. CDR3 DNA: TGTGCCACCAGTGACCCGAAAGCGGGAGGGGATACGCAGTATTTT.

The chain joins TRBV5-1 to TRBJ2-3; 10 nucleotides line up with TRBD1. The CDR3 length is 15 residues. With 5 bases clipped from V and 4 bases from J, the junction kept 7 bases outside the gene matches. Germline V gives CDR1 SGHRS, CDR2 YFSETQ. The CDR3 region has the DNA TGCGCCAGCAGTAACCCCGGACAGGGGGCAGATACGCAGTATTTT. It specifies CASSNPGQGADTQYF.